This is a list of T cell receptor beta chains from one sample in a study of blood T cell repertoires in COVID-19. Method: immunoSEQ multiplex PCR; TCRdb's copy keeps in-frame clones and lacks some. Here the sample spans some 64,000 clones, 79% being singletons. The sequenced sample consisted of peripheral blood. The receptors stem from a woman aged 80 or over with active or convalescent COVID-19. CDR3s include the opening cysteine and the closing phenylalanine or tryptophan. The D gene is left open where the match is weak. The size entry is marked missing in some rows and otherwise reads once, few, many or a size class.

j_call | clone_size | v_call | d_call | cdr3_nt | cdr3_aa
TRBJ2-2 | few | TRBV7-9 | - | TGTGCCAGCAGCCCCCGGGGGAGGACCGGGGAGCTGTTTTTT | CASSPRGRTGELFF
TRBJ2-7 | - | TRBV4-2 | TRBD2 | TGTGCCAGCAGCCAAGGATCTTTAGCGGGGGGCCACTACGAGCAGTACTTC | CASSQGSLAGGHYEQYF
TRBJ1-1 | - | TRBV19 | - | TGTGCCAGTAGTACCACAGCATACACTGAAGCTTTCTTT | CASSTTAYTEAFF
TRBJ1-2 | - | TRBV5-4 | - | TGTGCCAGCAGCAAAGGGGTAGAAGCCTATGGCTACACCTTC | CASSKGVEAYGYTF
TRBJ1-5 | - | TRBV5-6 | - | TGTGCCAGCAGCTTGCGGTATAAAGGGGGACACGGCAATCAGCCCCAGCATTTT | CASSLRYKGGHGNQPQHF
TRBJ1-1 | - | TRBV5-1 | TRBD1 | TGCGCCAGCAGCCAAACAGGGGGCGAGTACGCTGAAGCTTTCTTT | CASSQTGGEYAEAFF
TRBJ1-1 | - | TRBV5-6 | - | TGTGCCAGCAGCTTGGGTTTCGGGTACACTGAAGCTTTCTTT | CASSLGFGYTEAFF
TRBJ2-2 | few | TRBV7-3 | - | TGTGCCAGCAGCTTAACATTTTACGGGGGGCACAACACCGGGGAGCTGTTTTTT | CASSLTFYGGHNTGELFF
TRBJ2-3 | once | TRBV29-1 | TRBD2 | TGCAGCGTTGAACTAGCGGGGAAGGGTACGCAGTATTTT | CSVELAGKGTQYF
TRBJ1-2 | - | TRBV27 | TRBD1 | TGTGCCAGCATATCCTCGACAGGGAATGGCTACACCTTC | CASISSTGNGYTF
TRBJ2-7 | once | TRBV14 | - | TGTGCCAGCAGCCAAGATTCAGGACAGCTGCGCGAGCAGTACTTC | CASSQDSGQLREQYF
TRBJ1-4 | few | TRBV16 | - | TGTGCCAGCAGCCAAGCCAGGAAACATGAAAAACTGTTTTTT | CASSQARKHEKLFF
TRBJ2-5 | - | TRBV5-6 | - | TGTGCCAGCAGCGCGGACTATCGCGGAGAGACCCAGTACTTC | CASSADYRGETQYF
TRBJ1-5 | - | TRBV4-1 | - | TGCGCCAGCAGCCCCCAGCAGGGGCGAGGGCCAAATCAGCCCCAGCATTTT | CASSPQQGRGPNQPQHF
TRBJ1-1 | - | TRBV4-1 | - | TGCGCCAGCAGCCAACTCTGGAACACTGAAGCTTTCTTT | CASSQLWNTEAFF